This T cell receptor beta chain was obtained from a study of tumor-infiltrating lymphocytes in localized non-small cell lung cancer. A single count supports this clone. Clones were read by immunoSEQ multiplex PCR, and TCRdb kept only the in-frame ones, dropping some. The table includes some 6,000 clones, 81% detected once. V lost 3 bases and J lost 8; bases outside the gene matches: 4. CDR3 length: 12 residues. Germline V CDR1 and CDR2: GTSNPN, SVGIG (reference sequence). The TCR was taken from a human donor with non-small cell lung cancer. V and J are TRBV30 and TRBJ1-3; 7 nucleotides line up with TRBD1. The specimen sequenced was lung tumor tissue. DNA of the CDR3: TGTGCCTGGAGACAGGGGAGATACACCATATATTTT. It is translated as CAWRQGRYTIYF.